Shown below are 2 T cell receptor beta chains from a single sample sequenced in a study of cytomegalovirus exposure and HLA in healthy donors. A multiplex PCR was run with 60 Vbeta primers and 13 Jbeta primers. The protocol was immunoSEQ multiplex PCR, while the TCRdb copy is restricted to in-frame clones and leaves out a portion. The repertoire holds about 200,000 clones, with 70% to 80% as singletons. Sequencing used PBMCs. The receptors come from a woman between 45 and 65 years old in good health and CMV-seronegative.

The chain employs TRBV4-1 and TRBJ1-1, with 7 positions matching TRBD1. The ends lost 4 bases at V and 2 bases at J; junction bases unmatched: 7. Per the germline V gene, CDR1 is MGHRA and CDR2 is YSYEKL. This CDR3 is 15 amino acids long. CDR3 loop: CASSRLDRSNTEAFF. The CDR3 nucleotides read TGCGCCAGCAGCCGACTGGACAGGTCAAACACTGAAGCTTTCTTT.

The rearrangement uses TRBV5-4 and TRBJ1-1; D gene unclear. Germline CDR1 is SGHNT and CDR2 is YYREEE (reference sequence). The V end lost 4 bases, the J end lost 3 bases, and 16 bases lay between the germline ends. CDR3 length equals 15 residues. This CDR3 reads CASSPTRYGDTEAFF. The CDR3 bases are TGTGCCAGCAGCCCTACCAGGTACGGTGACACTGAAGCTTTCTTT.